A selection of T cell receptor beta chains follows, all from one sample in a study of blood T cell repertoires in COVID-19. Sequencing used immunoSEQ multiplex PCR; TCRdb keeps in-frame clones, though not all of them. Among 75,000 to 95,000 clones, 80% to 85% were seen once, and the ten largest hold approximately 6.5%. What was sequenced was peripheral blood. These receptors came from a man between 60 and 75 years old with acute or convalescent COVID-19. Each CDR3 is given with its conserved first and last residue. The order of the fields is J gene, V gene, clone size, D gene, CDR3 DNA, CDR3 protein. A D gene is named only where the DNA matches it firmly. Clone size, where shown, is once, few, many, or a class for clones that have expanded.

j_gene: TRBJ1-1
v_gene: TRBV12-3/TRBV12-4
abundance: -
d_gene: -
CDR3nt: TGTGCCAGCAGTTACGAGGGTGGAACTGAAGCTTTCTTT
CDR3aa: CASSYEGGTEAFF

j_gene: TRBJ2-1
v_gene: TRBV25-1
abundance: many
d_gene: TRBD2
CDR3nt: TGTGCCAGCAGTGAAACGACGGGGGGTAATGAGCAGTTCTTC
CDR3aa: CASSETTGGNEQFF

j_gene: TRBJ1-2
v_gene: TRBV7-8
abundance: -
d_gene: -
CDR3nt: TGTGCCAGCAGCTTTAACAGGGACAACTATGGCTACACCTTC
CDR3aa: CASSFNRDNYGYTF

j_gene: TRBJ2-2
v_gene: TRBV6-5
abundance: -
d_gene: -
CDR3nt: TGTGCCAGCAGTTACTCGAGGACAGCCAACACCGGGGAGCTGTTTTTT
CDR3aa: CASSYSRTANTGELFF

j_gene: TRBJ2-7
v_gene: TRBV5-1
abundance: -
d_gene: TRBD2
CDR3nt: TGCGCCAGCAGTTCCTGGACTAGCGGGGGGTCCTACGAGCAGTACTTC
CDR3aa: CASSSWTSGGSYEQYF

j_gene: TRBJ1-1
v_gene: TRBV11-1
abundance: -
d_gene: TRBD1
CDR3nt: TGTGCCAGCACCGTTGACAGGGCGAGAACTGAAGCTTTCTTT
CDR3aa: CASTVDRARTEAFF

j_gene: TRBJ1-1
v_gene: TRBV10-3
abundance: few
d_gene: -
CDR3nt: TGTGCCATCAGCGCGACAGGTCGGAACACTGAAGCTTTCTTT
CDR3aa: CAISATGRNTEAFF

j_gene: TRBJ1-2
v_gene: TRBV5-1
abundance: -
d_gene: TRBD1
CDR3nt: TGCGCCAGCAGCCCGAGAGCGACAGGGGCGGACGGCTACACCTTC
CDR3aa: CASSPRATGADGYTF

j_gene: TRBJ1-2
v_gene: TRBV30
abundance: -
d_gene: -
CDR3nt: TGTGCCTGCGGACAGAACTATGGCTACACCTTC
CDR3aa: CACGQNYGYTF

j_gene: TRBJ1-6
v_gene: TRBV30
abundance: -
d_gene: -
CDR3nt: TGTGCCTGGAGTCCAAAACTGGATTCACCCCTCCACTTT
CDR3aa: CAWSPKLDSPLHF

j_gene: TRBJ2-2
v_gene: TRBV7-3
abundance: -
d_gene: -
CDR3nt: TGTGCCAGCAGCTTAGGAGGGATGAACACCGGGGAGCTGTTTTTT
CDR3aa: CASSLGGMNTGELFF

j_gene: TRBJ2-3
v_gene: TRBV14
abundance: -
d_gene: TRBD2
CDR3nt: TGTGCCAGCAGCCTAGCGGGGTTAGGCACAGATACGCAGTATTTT
CDR3aa: CASSLAGLGTDTQYF

j_gene: TRBJ1-3
v_gene: TRBV12-3/TRBV12-4
abundance: -
d_gene: -
CDR3nt: TGTGCCAGCAGTCGACAGAGCACCATATATTTT
CDR3aa: CASSRQSTIYF

j_gene: TRBJ1-3
v_gene: TRBV18
abundance: -
d_gene: TRBD1
CDR3nt: TGTGCCAGCTCACAGCGGACGAACAGGGGCCCCTCTGGAAACACCATATATTTT
CDR3aa: CASSQRTNRGPSGNTIYF

j_gene: TRBJ2-7
v_gene: TRBV5-1
abundance: -
d_gene: TRBD1
CDR3nt: TGCGCCAGCAGCTCAGGACAGGGGGCCTACGAGCAGTACTTC
CDR3aa: CASSSGQGAYEQYF

j_gene: TRBJ2-3
v_gene: TRBV9
abundance: -
d_gene: TRBD1
CDR3nt: TGTGCCAGCACCTTTTACGGGACAGCTCGCACAGATACGCAGTATTTT
CDR3aa: CASTFYGTARTDTQYF

j_gene: TRBJ1-5
v_gene: TRBV27
abundance: -
d_gene: -
CDR3nt: TGTGCCAGCAGTTTAAGGGGGACTCAGCCCCAGCATTTT
CDR3aa: CASSLRGTQPQHF

j_gene: TRBJ1-2
v_gene: TRBV19
abundance: -
d_gene: -
CDR3nt: TGTGCCAGTAGTTCTGCCAGGACAGAAATCTATGGCTACACCTTC
CDR3aa: CASSSARTEIYGYTF

j_gene: TRBJ2-1
v_gene: TRBV9
abundance: -
d_gene: -
CDR3nt: TGTGCCAGCAGCGTAGGGTCAGACAATGAGCAGTTCTTC
CDR3aa: CASSVGSDNEQFF

j_gene: TRBJ2-7
v_gene: TRBV10-3
abundance: -
d_gene: TRBD1
CDR3nt: TGTGCCATCAGACCTACAACCGGGACAGAAAACTCCTACGAGCAGTACTTC
CDR3aa: CAIRPTTGTENSYEQYF

j_gene: TRBJ1-2
v_gene: TRBV5-1
abundance: -
d_gene: TRBD1
CDR3nt: TGCGCCAGCAGGTCTGGGACAGGAAACTATGGCTACACCTTC
CDR3aa: CASRSGTGNYGYTF

j_gene: TRBJ1-5
v_gene: TRBV27
abundance: -
d_gene: TRBD1
CDR3nt: TGTGCCAGCAGTTCAGGGGACAGAAACCCTTTTAGCAATCAGCCCCAGCATTTT
CDR3aa: CASSSGDRNPFSNQPQHF